This record covers a single T cell receptor beta chain. Germline V gives CDR1 GTSNPN, CDR2 SVGIG (reference sequence). Trimming took 3 bases from V and 2 from J, leaving 10 bases between them. The CDR3 contains 13 residues. The data were obtained in a study of T cell changes during pregnancy in multiple sclerosis. Data came from immunoSEQ multiplex PCR; TCRdb stores just in-frame clones and leaves some out. This table holds 100,000 or so clones, more than 90% found once. The gene calls are TRBV30 and TRBJ1-1; D is undetermined. This receptor was identified in a female donor with multiple sclerosis, enrolled in a pregnancy study. Here the sequenced sample was peripheral blood, taken in the second trimester of pregnancy. The CDR3 sequence: CAWRDRHNTEAFF. Written as DNA, the CDR3 is TGTGCCTGGAGGGATAGACACAACACTGAAGCTTTCTTT.